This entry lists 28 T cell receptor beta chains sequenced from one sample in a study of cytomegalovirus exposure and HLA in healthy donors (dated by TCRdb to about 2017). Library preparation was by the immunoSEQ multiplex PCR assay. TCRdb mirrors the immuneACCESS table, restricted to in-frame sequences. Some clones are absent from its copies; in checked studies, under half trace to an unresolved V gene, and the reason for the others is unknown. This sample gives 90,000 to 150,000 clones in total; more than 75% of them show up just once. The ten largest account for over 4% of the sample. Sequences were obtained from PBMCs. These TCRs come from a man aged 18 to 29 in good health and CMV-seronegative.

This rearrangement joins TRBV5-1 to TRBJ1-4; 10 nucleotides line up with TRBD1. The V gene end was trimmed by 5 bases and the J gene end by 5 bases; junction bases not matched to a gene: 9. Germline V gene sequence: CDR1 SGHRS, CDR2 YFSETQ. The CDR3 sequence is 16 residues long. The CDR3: CASRNVPGQGNEKLFF. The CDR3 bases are TGCGCCAGCAGGAACGTCCCGGGACAGGGGAATGAAAAACTGTTTTTT.

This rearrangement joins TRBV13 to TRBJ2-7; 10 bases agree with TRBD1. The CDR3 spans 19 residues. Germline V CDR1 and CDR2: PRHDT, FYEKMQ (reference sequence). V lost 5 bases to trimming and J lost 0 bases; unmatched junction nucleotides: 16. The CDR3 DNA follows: TGTGCCAGCAGCGGACGACAGGGGGCTAGCAAGCGTTCCTCCTACGAGCAGTACTTC. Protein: CASSGRQGASKRSSYEQYF.

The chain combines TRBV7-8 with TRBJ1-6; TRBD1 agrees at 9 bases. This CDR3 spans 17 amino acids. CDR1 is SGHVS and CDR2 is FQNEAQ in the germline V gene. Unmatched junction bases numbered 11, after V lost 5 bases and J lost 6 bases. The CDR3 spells CASSTRPGQGINSPLHF. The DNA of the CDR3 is TGTGCCAGCAGCACCCGACCGGGACAGGGAATTAATTCACCCCTCCACTTT.

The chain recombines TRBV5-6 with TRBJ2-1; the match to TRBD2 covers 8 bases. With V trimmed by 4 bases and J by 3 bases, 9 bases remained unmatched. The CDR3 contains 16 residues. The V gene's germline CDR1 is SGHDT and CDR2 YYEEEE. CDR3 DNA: TGTGCCAGCAGCACGGGGGGGGAGGTATACTACAATGAGCAGTTCTTC. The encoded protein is CASSTGGEVYYNEQFF.

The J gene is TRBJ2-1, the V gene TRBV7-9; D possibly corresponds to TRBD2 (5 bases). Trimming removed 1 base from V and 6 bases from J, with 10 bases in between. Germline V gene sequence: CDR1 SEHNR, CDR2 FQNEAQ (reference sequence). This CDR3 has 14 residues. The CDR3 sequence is CASSLELEANEQFF. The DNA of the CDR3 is TGTGCCAGCAGCTTAGAACTAGAAGCCAATGAGCAGTTCTTC.

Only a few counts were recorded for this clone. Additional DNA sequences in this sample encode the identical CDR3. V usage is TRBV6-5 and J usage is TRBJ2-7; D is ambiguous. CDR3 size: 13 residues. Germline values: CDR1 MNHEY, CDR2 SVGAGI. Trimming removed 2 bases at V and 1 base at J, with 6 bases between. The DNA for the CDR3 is TGTGCCAGCAGTTACAGGAGTTCCTACGAGCAGTACTTC. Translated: CASSYRSSYEQYF.

CDR3 sequence reads: CASSSGAGGPYEQYF. The CDR3 DNA sequence: TGTGCCAGCAGCTCAGGAGCGGGAGGACCCTACGAGCAGTACTTC. The gene calls are TRBV9 and TRBJ2-7, with TRBD2 identical over 9 bases. The germline gives CDR1 SGDLS, CDR2 YYNGEE. The junction had 7 bases not matched to a gene; V was cut back by 4 bases and J by 2 bases. The CDR3 has 15 amino acids.

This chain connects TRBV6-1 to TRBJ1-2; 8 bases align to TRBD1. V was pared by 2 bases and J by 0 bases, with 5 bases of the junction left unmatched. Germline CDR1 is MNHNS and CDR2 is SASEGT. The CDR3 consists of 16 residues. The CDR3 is CASSEMDRATNYGYTF. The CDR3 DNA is TGTGCCAGCAGTGAAATGGACAGGGCAACTAACTATGGCTACACCTTC.

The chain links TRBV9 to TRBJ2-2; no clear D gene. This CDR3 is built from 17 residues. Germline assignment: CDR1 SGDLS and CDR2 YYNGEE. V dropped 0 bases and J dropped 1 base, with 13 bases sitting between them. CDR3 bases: TGTGCCAGCAGCGTAGCTTCGTGGAGCAGGAACACCGGGGAGCTGTTTTTT. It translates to CASSVASWSRNTGELFF.

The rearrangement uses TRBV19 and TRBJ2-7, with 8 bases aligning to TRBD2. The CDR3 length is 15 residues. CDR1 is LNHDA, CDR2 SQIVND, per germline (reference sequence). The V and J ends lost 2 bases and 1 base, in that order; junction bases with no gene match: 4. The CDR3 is CASSISGGESYEQYF. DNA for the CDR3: TGTGCCAGTAGTATAAGCGGGGGCGAATCCTACGAGCAGTACTTC.

As DNA, the CDR3 is TGCACCAGCAGCCAAGAGAAGACCGCTAGCGGGAGGGCCGTAGGAGATACGCAGTATTTT. The encoded protein is CTSSQEKTASGRAVGDTQYF. The rearrangement links TRBV1 to TRBJ2-3; the table names TRBD2, a call not compared with the DNA. TRBV1 is described as a pseudogene. The CDR3 sequence is 20 residues long.

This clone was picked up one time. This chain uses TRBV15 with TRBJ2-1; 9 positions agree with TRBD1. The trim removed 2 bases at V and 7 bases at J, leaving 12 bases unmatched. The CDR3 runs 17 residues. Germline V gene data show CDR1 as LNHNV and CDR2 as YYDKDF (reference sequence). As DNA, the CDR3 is TGTGCCACCAGCAGAACCACGACAGGGGGATTAGGAAATGAGCAGTTCTTC. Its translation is CATSRTTTGGLGNEQFF.

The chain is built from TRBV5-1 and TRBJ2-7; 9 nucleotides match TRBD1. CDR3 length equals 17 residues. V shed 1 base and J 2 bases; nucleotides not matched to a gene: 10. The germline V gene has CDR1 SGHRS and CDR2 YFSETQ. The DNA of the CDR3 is TGCGCCAGCAGCTTGACAGGGGGCCGGGCCGCCGCCTACGAGCAGTACTTC. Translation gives CASSLTGGRAAAYEQYF.

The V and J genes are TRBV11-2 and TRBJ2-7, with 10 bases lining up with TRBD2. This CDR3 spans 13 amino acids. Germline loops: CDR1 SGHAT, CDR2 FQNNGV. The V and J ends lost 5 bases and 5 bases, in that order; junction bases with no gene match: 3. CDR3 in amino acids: CASSHGLADEQYF. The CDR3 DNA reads TGTGCCAGCAGCCACGGACTAGCGGACGAGCAGTACTTC.

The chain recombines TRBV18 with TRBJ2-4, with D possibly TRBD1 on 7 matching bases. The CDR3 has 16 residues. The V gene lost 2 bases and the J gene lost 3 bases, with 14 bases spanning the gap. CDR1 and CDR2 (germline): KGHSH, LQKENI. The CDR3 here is CASSPGSQGGKNIQYF. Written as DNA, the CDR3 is TGTGCCAGCTCACCAGGGTCCCAGGGGGGCAAAAACATTCAGTACTTC.

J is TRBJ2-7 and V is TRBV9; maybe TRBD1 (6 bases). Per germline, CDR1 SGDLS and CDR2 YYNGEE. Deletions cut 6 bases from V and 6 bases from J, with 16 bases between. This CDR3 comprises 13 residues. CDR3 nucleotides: TGTGCCAGCAACAAAGGGGGTTTCTCCGAGCAGTACTTC. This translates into CASNKGGFSEQYF.

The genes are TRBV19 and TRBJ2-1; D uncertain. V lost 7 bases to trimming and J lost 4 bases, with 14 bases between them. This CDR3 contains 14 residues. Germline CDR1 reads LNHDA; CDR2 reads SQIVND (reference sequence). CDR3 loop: CASIGGGIYNEQFF. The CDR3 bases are TGTGCCAGTATAGGTGGCGGCATATACAATGAGCAGTTCTTC.

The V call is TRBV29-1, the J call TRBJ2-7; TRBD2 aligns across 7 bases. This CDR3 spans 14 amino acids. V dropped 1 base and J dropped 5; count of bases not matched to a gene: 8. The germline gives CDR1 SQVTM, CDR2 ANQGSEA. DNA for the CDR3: TGCAGCGTTGAAGGGGGCGGGAGCGGGGACGAGCAGTACTTC. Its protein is CSVEGGGSGDEQYF.

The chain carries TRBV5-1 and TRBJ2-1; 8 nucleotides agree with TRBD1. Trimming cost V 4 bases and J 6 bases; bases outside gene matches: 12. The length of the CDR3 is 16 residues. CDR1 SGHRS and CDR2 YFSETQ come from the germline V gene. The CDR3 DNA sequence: TGCGCCAGCAGCCCCCAACCGGGACAGGTAATCAATGAGCAGTTCTTC. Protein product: CASSPQPGQVINEQFF.

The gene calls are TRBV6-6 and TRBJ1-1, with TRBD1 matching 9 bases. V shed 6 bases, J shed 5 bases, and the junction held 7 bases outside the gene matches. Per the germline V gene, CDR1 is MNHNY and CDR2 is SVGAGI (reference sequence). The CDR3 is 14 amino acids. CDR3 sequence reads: CASRHRDRDTEAFF. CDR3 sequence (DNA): TGTGCCAGCAGGCACCGGGACAGGGATACTGAAGCTTTCTTT.

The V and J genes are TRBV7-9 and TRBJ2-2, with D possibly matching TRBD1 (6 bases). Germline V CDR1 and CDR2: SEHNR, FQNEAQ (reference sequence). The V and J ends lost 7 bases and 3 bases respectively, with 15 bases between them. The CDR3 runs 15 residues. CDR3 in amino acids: CASNRGGEDTGELFF. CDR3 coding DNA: TGTGCCAGCAACCGAGGGGGAGAAGACACCGGGGAGCTGTTTTTT.

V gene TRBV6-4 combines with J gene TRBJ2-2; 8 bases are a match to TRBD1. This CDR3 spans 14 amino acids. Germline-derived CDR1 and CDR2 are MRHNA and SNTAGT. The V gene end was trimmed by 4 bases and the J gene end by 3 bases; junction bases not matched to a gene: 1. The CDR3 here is CASSVGQDTGELFF. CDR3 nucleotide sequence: TGTGCCAGCAGTGTGGGACAGGACACCGGGGAGCTGTTTTTT.

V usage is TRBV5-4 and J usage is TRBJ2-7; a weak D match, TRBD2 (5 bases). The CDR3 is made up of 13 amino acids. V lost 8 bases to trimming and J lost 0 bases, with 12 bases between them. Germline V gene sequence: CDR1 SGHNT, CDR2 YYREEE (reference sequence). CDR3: CASGSGNSYEQYF. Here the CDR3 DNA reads TGTGCCAGTGGGTCCGGGAACTCCTACGAGCAGTACTTC.

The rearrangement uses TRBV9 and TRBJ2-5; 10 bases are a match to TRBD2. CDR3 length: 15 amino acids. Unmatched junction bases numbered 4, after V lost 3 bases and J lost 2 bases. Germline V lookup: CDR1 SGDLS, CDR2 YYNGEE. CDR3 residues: CASSAGTSEQETQYF. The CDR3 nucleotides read TGTGCCAGCAGCGCCGGGACTAGCGAACAAGAGACCCAGTACTTC.

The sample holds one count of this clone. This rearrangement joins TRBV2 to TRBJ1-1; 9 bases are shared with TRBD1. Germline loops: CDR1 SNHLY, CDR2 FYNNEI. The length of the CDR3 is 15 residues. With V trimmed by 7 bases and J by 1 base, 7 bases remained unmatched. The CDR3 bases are TGTGCCAGCACGGGGACAGGGTTGACGAACACTGAAGCTTTCTTT. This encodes CASTGTGLTNTEAFF.

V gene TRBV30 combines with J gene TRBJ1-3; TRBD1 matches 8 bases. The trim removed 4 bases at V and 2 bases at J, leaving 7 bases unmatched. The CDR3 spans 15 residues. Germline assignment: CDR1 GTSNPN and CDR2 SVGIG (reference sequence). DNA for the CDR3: TGTGCCTGGACCTGGAGACAGGGGCCTGGAAACACCATATATTTT. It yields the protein CAWTWRQGPGNTIYF. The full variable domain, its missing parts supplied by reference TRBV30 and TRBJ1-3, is SQTIHQWPATLVQPVGSPLSLECTVEGTSNPNLYWYRQAAGRGLQLLFYSVGIGQISSEVPQNLSASRPQDRQFILSSKKLLLSDSGFYLCAWTWRQGPGNTIYFGEGSWLTVV.

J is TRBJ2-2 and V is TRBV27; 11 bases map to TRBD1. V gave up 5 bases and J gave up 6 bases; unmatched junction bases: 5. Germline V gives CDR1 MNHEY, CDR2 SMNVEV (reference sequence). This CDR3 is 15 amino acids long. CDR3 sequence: CASSPAGQGAGELFF. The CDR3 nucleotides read TGTGCCAGCAGTCCAGCGGGACAGGGGGCCGGGGAGCTGTTTTTT.

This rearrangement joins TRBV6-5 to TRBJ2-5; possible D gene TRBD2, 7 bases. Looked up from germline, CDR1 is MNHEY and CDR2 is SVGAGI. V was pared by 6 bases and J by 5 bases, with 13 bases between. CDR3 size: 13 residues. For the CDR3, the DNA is TGTGCCAGCAGCCACGGGGGGCAGGAGACCCAGTACTTC. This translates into CASSHGGQETQYF.